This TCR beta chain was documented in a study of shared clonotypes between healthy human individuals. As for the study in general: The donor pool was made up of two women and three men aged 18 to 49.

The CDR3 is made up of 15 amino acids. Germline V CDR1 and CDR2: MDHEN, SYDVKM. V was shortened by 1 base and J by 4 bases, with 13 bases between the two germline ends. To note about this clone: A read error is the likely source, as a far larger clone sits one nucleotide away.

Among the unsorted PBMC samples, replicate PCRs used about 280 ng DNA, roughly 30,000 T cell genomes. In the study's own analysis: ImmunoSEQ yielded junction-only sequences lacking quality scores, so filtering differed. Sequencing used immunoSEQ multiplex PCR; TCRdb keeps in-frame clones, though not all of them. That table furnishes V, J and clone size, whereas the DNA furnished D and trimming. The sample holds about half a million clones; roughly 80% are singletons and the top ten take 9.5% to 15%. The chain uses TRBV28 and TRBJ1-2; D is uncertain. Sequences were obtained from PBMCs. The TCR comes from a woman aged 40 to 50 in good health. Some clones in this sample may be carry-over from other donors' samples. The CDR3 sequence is CASSLSGVGRYGYTF. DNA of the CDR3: TGTGCCAGCAGTTTATCAGGAGTTGGTCGCTATGGCTACACCTTC.